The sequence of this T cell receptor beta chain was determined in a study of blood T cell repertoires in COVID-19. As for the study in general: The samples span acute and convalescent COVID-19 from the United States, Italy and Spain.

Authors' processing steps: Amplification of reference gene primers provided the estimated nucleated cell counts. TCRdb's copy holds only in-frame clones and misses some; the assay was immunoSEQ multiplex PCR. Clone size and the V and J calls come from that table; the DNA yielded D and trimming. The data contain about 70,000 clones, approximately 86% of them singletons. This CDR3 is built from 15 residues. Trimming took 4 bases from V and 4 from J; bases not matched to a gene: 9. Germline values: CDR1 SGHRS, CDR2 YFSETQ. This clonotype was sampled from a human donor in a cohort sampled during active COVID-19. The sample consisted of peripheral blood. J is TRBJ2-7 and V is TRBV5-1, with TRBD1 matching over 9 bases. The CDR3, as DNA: TGCGCCAGCAGCCGAACCGGGACAGGGCGATACGAGCAGTACTTC. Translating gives CASSRTGTGRYEQYF. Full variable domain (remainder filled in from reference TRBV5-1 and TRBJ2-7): KAGVTQTPRYLIKTRGQQVTLSCSPISGHRSVSWYQQTPGQGLQFLFEYFSETQRNKGNFPGRFSGRQFSNSRSEMNVSTLELGDSALYLCASSRTGTGRYEQYFGPGTRLTVT.